The 29 T cell receptor beta chains listed next were all sequenced from one sample in a study of blood T cell repertoires in COVID-19. Produced via immunoSEQ multiplex PCR; TCRdb's table is partial and in-frame only. Among tens of thousands of clones listed, around 90% were seen once. Sequenced material: peripheral blood. Every receptor here comes from a man between 45 and 60 years old with active COVID-19.

This sequence joins TRBV5-4 and TRBJ1-1; 7 bases fit TRBD1. Germline assignment: CDR1 SGHNT and CDR2 YYREEE (reference sequence). CDR3 length equals 16 residues. With 4 bases clipped from V and 2 bases from J, the junction kept 11 bases outside the gene matches. The CDR3 loop is CASSPKDRPVNTEAFF. As DNA, the CDR3 is TGTGCCAGCAGCCCGAAGGACAGGCCGGTTAACACTGAAGCTTTCTTT.

The CDR3 DNA is TGCGCCAGCAGCCAAATGGACAGGGGGCTTCTCACCGGGGAGCTGTTTTTT. The encoded protein is CASSQMDRGLLTGELFF. The V gene is TRBV4-3, the J gene TRBJ2-2, with 11 bases that match TRBD1. Germline CDR1 reads LGHNA; CDR2 reads YSLEER. The CDR3 spans 17 residues. Germline trimming cut 2 bases from V and 4 bases from J; bases unmatched to any gene: 6.

This chain connects TRBV7-2 to TRBJ2-7; 10 nucleotides align to TRBD1. CDR3 length: 14 amino acids. CDR1 SGHTA and CDR2 FQGNSA come from the germline V gene. V was pared by 5 bases and J by 1 base, with 2 bases of the junction left unmatched. Here the CDR3 DNA reads TGTGCCAGCAGCCGGGACAGGGGATCCTACGAGCAGTACTTC. Amino acid sequence: CASSRDRGSYEQYF.

The chain is built from TRBV16 and TRBJ1-4, with D tentatively TRBD1 (6 bases). This CDR3 is 16 amino acids long. Germline assignment: CDR1 KGHSY and CDR2 FQNENV. V was cut by 4 bases and J by 1 base, with 13 bases left in between. The CDR3 sequence is CASSRNRVGTNEKLFF. In nucleotides, the CDR3 is TGTGCCAGCAGCCGGAACAGGGTGGGAACTAATGAAAAACTGTTTTTT.

The chain has TRBV7-8 and TRBJ2-7, with TRBD1 matching over 7 bases. With V trimmed by 1 base and J by 2 bases, 2 bases remained unmatched. The CDR3 has 14 amino acids. Germline V lookup: CDR1 SGHVS, CDR2 FQNEAQ. CDR3 nucleotides: TGTGCCAGCAGCTTAGTACAGGGGACCTACGAGCAGTACTTC. Residues: CASSLVQGTYEQYF.

V usage is TRBV30 and J usage is TRBJ2-1, with 13 bases fitting TRBD2. The CDR3 has 14 residues. V was clipped by 2 bases and J by 12 bases; unmatched bases: 7. Germline values: CDR1 GTSNPN, CDR2 SVGIG (reference sequence). The CDR3 loop is CAWSTLLAGGPQFF. The CDR3 nucleotides are TGTGCCTGGAGTACTTTACTAGCGGGGGGGCCGCAGTTCTTC.

V is TRBV28 and J is TRBJ1-5, with D tentatively TRBD1 (5 bases). With 7 bases removed from V and 1 base from J, the gap between germline ends came to 26 bases. Germline V gives CDR1 MDHEN, CDR2 SYDVKM. CDR3 size: 19 residues. CDR3 DNA: TGTGCCAGCACCAAACCCTTGGGGCAGGGTGGAAGAAGCAATCAGCCCCAGCATTTT. It specifies CASTKPLGQGGRSNQPQHF.

V and J are TRBV6-2 or TRBV6-3 and TRBJ2-2, with D tentatively TRBD2 (7 bases). Looked up from germline, CDR1 is MNHEY and CDR2 is SVGEGT. V lost 0 bases and J lost 9, with 20 bases in between. This CDR3 has 17 amino acids. The DNA for the CDR3 is TGTGCCAGCAGTTACTCGATTGTGAAAAGGGGGGGCCGGGAGCTGTTTTTT. It specifies CASSYSIVKRGGRELFF.

This chain connects TRBV28 to TRBJ2-7, with TRBD1 matching over 7 bases. CDR1 is MDHEN, CDR2 SYDVKM, per germline. The CDR3 is 14 residues long. Losses at the gene ends were 7 bases for V and 0 bases for J; bases not matched to a gene: 6. The CDR3 DNA reads as TGTGCCAGCACCTACAGGGGTACCTCCTACGAGCAGTACTTC. Its protein product is CASTYRGTSYEQYF.

V is TRBV4-2 and J is TRBJ2-2; possibly TRBD2 for D (6 bases). The CDR3 length is 15 residues. CDR1 LGHNA and CDR2 YNFKEQ come from the germline V gene. Trimming cost V 7 bases and J 2 bases, with 14 bases left between them. CDR3 residues: CASTSHGTNTGELFF. As DNA, the CDR3 is TGTGCCAGCACATCCCACGGGACTAACACCGGGGAGCTGTTTTTT.

The gene calls are TRBV11-2 and TRBJ2-3; the match to TRBD2 covers 8 bases. Germline CDR1 SGHAT, CDR2 FQNNGV. The trim removed 4 bases at V and 5 bases at J, leaving 2 bases unmatched. The length of the CDR3 is 13 residues. The CDR3 protein is CASSSRGEDTQYF. The CDR3 DNA reads TGTGCCAGCAGCTCGCGGGGGGAAGATACGCAGTATTTT. Combining the CDR3 with reference TRBV11-2 and TRBJ2-3 gives the whole variable domain EAGVAQSPRYKIIEKRQSVAFWCNPISGHATLYWYQQILGQGPKLLIQFQNNGVVDDSQLPKDRFSAERLKGVDSTLKIQPAKLEDSAVYLCASSSRGEDTQYFGPGTRLTVL.

The chain employs TRBV3-1 (or the pseudogene TRBV3-2) and TRBJ2-5; possible D gene TRBD1, 8 bases. The length of the CDR3 is 16 residues. V was clipped by 3 bases and J by 3 bases, with 17 bases between them. CDR1 is LGHDT, CDR2 YNNKEL, per germline (reference sequence). The CDR3 DNA reads TGTGCCAGCAGCCAGGAGACACAGGGGGGGAAAGAGACCCAGTACTTC. Its protein product is CASSQETQGGKETQYF.

This clone was picked up one time. The chain is built from TRBV5-4 and TRBJ1-3; D remains ambiguous. Trimming removed 4 bases at V and 0 bases at J, with 11 bases between. The germline gives CDR1 SGHNT, CDR2 YYREEE (reference sequence). The CDR3 is made up of 15 amino acids. The CDR3 DNA follows: TGTGCCAGCAGCCTGGACGGTGCCTCTGGAAACACCATATATTTT. Encoded protein: CASSLDGASGNTIYF. Filled out from reference TRBV5-4 and TRBJ1-3, the complete variable domain reads ETGVTQSPTHLIKTRGQQVTLRCSSQSGHNTVSWYQQALGQGPQFIFQYYREEENGRGNFPPRFSGLQFPNYSSELNVNALELDDSALYLCASSLDGASGNTIYFGEGSWLTVV.

The sample holds a few counts of this clone. V is TRBV4-3 and J is TRBJ1-1; tentatively, D is TRBD1 (5 bases). Germline V gene data show CDR1 as LGHNA and CDR2 as YSLEER. The CDR3 spans 16 residues. Trimming shortened V by 0 bases and J by 8 bases, and 19 bases separated the two germline ends. The CDR3 DNA sequence: TGCGCCAGCAGCCAAGATCCCGGGGGGAGCAGACCAGAAGCTTTCTTT. Amino acid sequence: CASSQDPGGSRPEAFF.

V and J are TRBV6-5 and TRBJ1-2; D is undetermined. This CDR3 comprises 13 residues. Trimming cost V 2 bases and J 2 bases, with 6 bases left between them. Germline V lookup: CDR1 MNHEY, CDR2 SVGAGI. CDR3: CASSYKLNYGYTF. CDR3 nucleotide sequence: TGTGCCAGCAGTTACAAGCTCAACTATGGCTACACCTTC.

The chain links TRBV28 to TRBJ1-3, with TRBD1 identical over 10 bases. The CDR3 is 17 amino acids. V trimming: 6 bases; J trimming: 1 base; junction bases outside the gene matches: 9. Per germline, CDR1 MDHEN and CDR2 SYDVKM. The CDR3 sequence is CASSLGQGLSSGNTIYF. DNA of the CDR3: TGTGCCAGCAGCTTGGGACAGGGGCTTTCTTCTGGAAACACCATATATTTT.

This rearrangement joins TRBV28 to TRBJ2-1, with D possibly TRBD2 on 6 matching bases. The CDR3 extends over 17 amino acids. Trimming took 2 bases from V and 4 from J, leaving 18 bases between them. From germline, CDR1 is MDHEN and CDR2 SYDVKM. CDR3: CASSLIPWRGQYNEQFF. In DNA form, the CDR3 reads TGTGCCAGCAGTTTAATACCTTGGAGGGGCCAGTACAATGAGCAGTTCTTC.

This chain connects TRBV7-9 to TRBJ1-5; 8 bases match TRBD1. The CDR3 runs to 15 residues. The germline gives CDR1 SEHNR, CDR2 FQNEAQ (reference sequence). V lost 4 bases, J lost 4 bases, and 6 bases stayed unmatched. This CDR3 is CASSYGQGGNQPQHF. CDR3 DNA: TGTGCCAGCAGCTATGGACAGGGCGGGAATCAGCCCCAGCATTTT.

This clone is a singleton in its sample. The DNA of the CDR3 is TGTGCCAGCAGCTTAGCCGGGGTCACCTACGAGCAGTACTTC. It is translated as CASSLAGVTYEQYF. The rearrangement links TRBV11-2 to TRBJ2-7, with a tentative D call TRBD2 (5 bases). This CDR3 is built from 14 residues. Trimming pared 1 base from V and 2 bases from J, leaving 9 bases between. CDR1 is SGHAT, CDR2 FQNNGV, per germline.

This clone was found once. The chain combines TRBV7-2 with TRBJ2-7; D possibly corresponds to TRBD2 (6 bases). CDR1 SGHTA and CDR2 FQGNSA come from the germline V gene. The V end was cut by 4 bases, the J end by 3 bases, with 13 bases between. The CDR3 is 14 residues long. The CDR3 nucleotides read TGTGCCAGCAGCTCCAGGGCGGGGAACTACGAGCAGTACTTC. Its translation: CASSSRAGNYEQYF.

The chain carries TRBV14 and TRBJ2-1; a possible D gene is TRBD2 (6 bases). The CDR3 has 17 amino acids. Looked up from germline, CDR1 is SGHDN and CDR2 is FVKESK. The ends were cut back, 2 bases at V and 6 bases at J, with 20 bases in the middle. CDR3 sequence (DNA): TGTGCCAGCAGCCAATCGGGAGCAGGGTACCGGGGCAATGAGCAGTTCTTC. Encoded protein: CASSQSGAGYRGNEQFF.

CDR3 sequence: CASSFMTSGRDTQYF. The CDR3 DNA follows: TGTGCCAGCAGTTTTATGACTAGCGGGAGAGATACGCAGTATTTT. The rearrangement links TRBV27 to TRBJ2-3; TRBD2 matches at 12 bases. After removal of 3 bases from V and 5 bases from J, the junction contained 3 bases not matched to a gene. This CDR3 spans 15 amino acids. Germline lookup yields CDR1 MNHEY and CDR2 SMNVEV (reference sequence).

This chain joins TRBV28 and TRBJ1-6; D not certain. V lost 4 bases to trimming and J lost 10 bases, with 17 bases between them. The CDR3 consists of 15 residues. CDR1 is MDHEN, CDR2 SYDVKM, per germline. CDR3 sequence (DNA): TGTGCCAGCAGTTACGCCGGGATCCTAGAATCACCCCTCCACTTT. This encodes CASSYAGILESPLHF.

V gene TRBV9 combines with J gene TRBJ2-7; a possible D gene is TRBD1 (6 bases). The ends were cut back, 5 bases at V and 5 bases at J, with 14 bases in the middle. This CDR3 contains 13 residues. Germline assignment: CDR1 SGDLS and CDR2 YYNGEE. The CDR3 DNA follows: TGTGCCAGCAGGACGGAGGACAGCCACGAGCAGTACTTC. It translates to CASRTEDSHEQYF.

This clone has a handful of counts. The V and J genes are TRBV19 and TRBJ1-2; D might be TRBD1 (6 bases). V was shortened by 5 bases and J by 3 bases, with 7 bases between the two germline ends. The CDR3 sequence is 12 residues long. Looked up from germline, CDR1 is LNHDA and CDR2 is SQIVND (reference sequence). CDR3 loop: CASSRQDYGYTF. The CDR3 DNA sequence: TGTGCCAGTAGTCGACAGGACTATGGCTACACCTTC.

The chain's CDR3 is CASGMGLVVYNEQFF. CDR3 in DNA: TGTGCCAGTGGAATGGGGCTAGTGGTTTACAATGAGCAGTTCTTC. V and J are TRBV7-6 and TRBJ2-1, with TRBD1 as a possible D gene (5 bases). Germline V CDR1 and CDR2: SGHVS, FNYEAQ. V lost 9 bases and J 4 bases, leaving 19 bases between the germline ends. The CDR3 runs to 15 residues. The variable domain in full, completed from reference TRBV7-6 and TRBJ2-1, reads GAGVSQSPRYKVTKRGQDVALRCDPISGHVSLYWYRQALGQGPEFLTYFNYEAQQDKSGLPNDRFSAERPEGSISTLTIQRTEQRDSAMYRCASGMGLVVYNEQFFGPGTRLTVL.

V is TRBV5-1 and J is TRBJ2-7; 8 bases match TRBD1. CDR1 is SGHRS, CDR2 YFSETQ, per germline. J gave up 0 bases and V 0 bases, and 8 bases lay outside the gene matches. The CDR3 covers 17 residues. The CDR3 nucleotides are TGCGCCAGCAGCTTGGCCATTCAGGGGGCGAGCTCCTACGAGCAGTACTTC. It translates to CASSLAIQGASSYEQYF. The full variable domain, completed using reference TRBV5-1 and TRBJ2-7, is KAGVTQTPRYLIKTRGQQVTLSCSPISGHRSVSWYQQTPGQGLQFLFEYFSETQRNKGNFPGRFSGRQFSNSRSEMNVSTLELGDSALYLCASSLAIQGASSYEQYFGPGTRLTVT.

V usage is TRBV14 and J usage is TRBJ2-7; D gene ambiguous. The CDR3 is made up of 15 amino acids. Trimming took 0 bases from V and 3 from J, leaving 12 bases between them. Germline V CDR1 and CDR2: SGHDN, FVKESK. The CDR3 here is CASSQEWNRIYEQYF. The CDR3, as DNA: TGTGCCAGCAGCCAAGAATGGAACAGAATCTACGAGCAGTACTTC.

The gene calls are TRBV7-8 and TRBJ1-1; tentative D call: TRBD1 (6 bases). Germline assignment: CDR1 SGHVS and CDR2 FQNEAQ. V gave up 1 base and J gave up 1 base, with 7 bases separating them. The CDR3 runs 14 residues. The CDR3 sequence is CASSLGGQNTEAFF. CDR3 nucleotide sequence: TGTGCCAGCAGCTTAGGGGGACAGAACACTGAAGCTTTCTTT.